This T cell receptor beta chain originates from a study of CD8 T cells in Susac syndrome (dated by TCRdb to the late 2010s). Concerning the study at large: Of the Susac syndrome patients who were sequenced, under ten were in clinical remission while about six had clinically active disease. Susac syndrome patients were therapy-naive, on corticosteroids (some also receiving IVIg), or on IVIg alone at blood withdrawal. Whether CD8+ T cell activation and differentiation in Susac syndrome was antigen driven was tested using repertoire sequencing. Clonality of the CD8+ T cell repertoire was compared between eleven to twelve healthy donors, about 14 Susac syndrome patients and 15 multiple sclerosis patients.

RNA was extracted using the RNeasy kit, and about 0.45 to 1 microgram was reverse transcribed with random hexamers. The immunoSEQ multiplex PCR assay, covering 54 Vbeta and 13 Jbeta segments, was used to amplify TCR beta CDR3 regions. PCR amplification bias was corrected by using a synthetic template baseline for primer optimization and computational correction. Concerning the study's data processing: Reads were assigned to V, D and J genes according to IMGT and analyzed in immunoSEQ Analyzer, with only productive sequences retained. Clonality was computed as one minus Shannon entropy normalized by log2 of the number of productive unique sequences. Public and private clones were assessed among the 100 most prevalent clones of each patient and control. A clone was defined as Susac-specific if it was absent from the healthy and MS cohorts, from some 1,100 published viral clones and from other ImmuneACCESS disease sequences. The public reads were quality trimmed at Q25 with fastp and then assembled into clones with MiXCR by TCRdb, keeping productive beta chains. Each entry is one CDR3 protein sequence, shown with its most common DNA and genes. The V and J calls were determined by TCRdb, not by the authors. For this sample the table gives about 130,000 distinct CDR3 sequences, of which 85% to 95% were detected only once. 0.15% to 0.2% of the sample lies in the top ten.

The CDR3 starts with the cysteine, ends with the phenylalanine, and has 16 residues. Left in the record is the CDR3 DNA by itself, 48 bases read in frame from the first base. Germline trimming: 5 bases from V, 3 bases from J; junction bases outside gene matches: 10. Per the germline V gene, SGHVS is the CDR1 and FNYEAQ is the CDR2. Peripheral blood CD8+ and CD4+ T cells from healthy donors, Susac syndrome patients and multiple sclerosis patients were profiled using high-throughput TCR beta sequencing. The Susac syndrome patients fulfilled recently defined diagnostic criteria for either definite or probable disease. CD8+ TEMRA cells were enriched by FACS, while bulk CD8+ and CD4+ T cells were purified by magnetic negative isolation. Blood was collected in EDTA tubes and processed within 24 hours, with PBMCs isolated through density gradient centrifugation. PBMCs intended for TCR sequencing were frozen in liquid nitrogen and were later thawed in a 37 degrees C water bath. The sorted or isolated CD4+, CD8+ and CD8+ TEMRA cells had a purity of 90% or higher.

What the work shows at the level of the full study, not this receptor alone: Looking at Susac-specific public clones, the researchers identified over 15 in the total CD8+ repertoire and five in the CD8+ TEMRA repertoire. The TCR sequencing and HLA analysis was acknowledged to have included a relatively small number of individuals. Clonal expansion was seen in Susac syndrome CD8+ repertoires, peaking in CD8+ TEMRA cells and being greater in clinically active patients than in remitting ones.

As to this clonotype: No cognate antigen has been identified for it. There are no base qualities to consult, and no much larger clone falls within one base.

The chain is made from TRBV7-6 and TRBJ2-7; TRBD2 matches 10 bases in the middle. The specimen sequenced was CD8+ T cells from PBMCs. The sequence came from a human donor with Susac syndrome. CDR3 loop: CASSPPPGLAVYEQYF. The DNA sequence follows: TGTGCCAGCAGCCCCCCTCCCGGACTAGCGGTCTACGAGCAGTACTTC.